The rows below give T cell receptor beta chains drawn from one sample of a study of blood T cell repertoires in COVID-19. Assay: immunoSEQ multiplex PCR; the TCRdb copy retains only in-frame clones and omits some. The sample carries under 200,000 clones, around 86% recorded once. Source material: PBMCs or T cells enriched from blood (not recorded which). The origin of the receptors is a man aged 35 to 55 with acute COVID-19. Both conserved end residues are part of each CDR3. The D gene is left open where the match is weak. A clone size is listed for some rows: how often the clone was seen (once, few, many), or a class if it is expanded.

abundance	d_gene	v_gene	j_gene	len	CDR3nt	CDR3aa
once	TRBD1	TRBV11-3	TRBJ2-5	14	TGTGCCAGCAGCCCGGGACAGGGGCAAGAGACCCAGTACTTC	CASSPGQGQETQYF
.	.	TRBV18	TRBJ1-5	15	TGTGCCAGCTCCCTCAGGAAACAGAGCAATCAGCCCCAGCATTTT	CASSLRKQSNQPQHF
.	.	TRBV28	TRBJ2-7	14	TGTGCCAGCAGTTTACAACAGGGGGGGGTCGGGCAGTACTTC	CASSLQQGGVGQYF
.	TRBD1	TRBV27	TRBJ2-2	11	TGTGCCAGCCTGAGGGGGCGGGAGCTGTTTTTT	CASLRGRELFF
.	.	TRBV5-1	TRBJ2-6	16	TGCGCCAGCAGCTTTCAGGGTGACTCTGGGGCCAACGTCCTGACTTTC	CASSFQGDSGANVLTF
.	TRBD1	TRBV7-8	TRBJ2-1	14	TGTGCCAGCAGCCGGACAGGGGGATACAATGAGCAGTTCTTC	CASSRTGGYNEQFF
.	.	TRBV5-1	TRBJ2-2	16	TGCGCCAGCAGCTGGAGTGTAGCGGCGAACACCGGGGAGCTGTTTTTT	CASSWSVAANTGELFF
.	TRBD1	TRBV7-9	TRBJ2-7	15	TGTGCCAGCAGCTTAGCCCAGGGGGAAACCGCCGAGCAGTACTTC	CASSLAQGETAEQYF
.	.	TRBV7-9	TRBJ2-3	14	TGTGCCAGCGATAGAAGCGCCAGCACAGATACGCAGTATTTT	CASDRSASTDTQYF
few	TRBD2	TRBV3-1/TRBV3-2	TRBJ2-7	15	TGTGCCAGCAGCCAATATAGCGGGAGCCGGTCCGAGCAGTACTTC	CASSQYSGSRSEQYF
few	.	TRBV28	TRBJ2-1	17	TGTGCCAGCAGTTTTCCCGGGACTCCCCTAGGGTTCAATGAGCAGTTCTTC	CASSFPGTPLGFNEQFF
.	.	TRBV19	TRBJ1-2	10	TGTGCCAGCGGAGGCTATGGCTACACCTTC	CASGGYGYTF
.	.	TRBV3-1/TRBV3-2	TRBJ2-6	18	TGTGCCAGCAGCCAAGACTCGGTGAGGGTCACTGGGGCCAACGTCCTGACTTTC	CASSQDSVRVTGANVLTF
few	.	TRBV27	TRBJ1-4	13	TGTGCCAGCAGTTTAGCCGCCGGGGAAAAACTGTTTTTT	CASSLAAGEKLFF
few	.	TRBV25-1	TRBJ1-1	12	TGTGCCAGCAGCGGCCAGGGGACTGAAGCTTTCTTT	CASSGQGTEAFF
.	TRBD2	TRBV7-2	TRBJ2-1	15	TGTGCCAGCACCCTTTTTTCGGGAGGGGGAGGTGAGCAGTTCTTC	CASTLFSGGGGEQFF
.	TRBD2	TRBV19	TRBJ2-5	15	TGTGCCAGTCGCGATTCTAGCGGGACCACGGAGACCCAGTACTTC	CASRDSSGTTETQYF
.	.	TRBV2	TRBJ2-2	15	TGTGCCAGCAAGATGGAGGGGCAGTCCACCGGGGAGCTGTTTTTT	CASKMEGQSTGELFF
.	.	TRBV11-2	TRBJ2-5	13	TGTGCCAGCAGCACCGCTCGGGGAGAGACCCAGTACTTC	CASSTARGETQYF